This TCR beta chain was found in a study of OX40 agonist ivuxolimab in advanced cancers. Across the whole study: Patients in the trial were receiving intravenous ivuxolimab every 2 weeks, at doses of 0.01 to 10 mg/kg.

On this clone: Its antigen is as yet unknown.

Notes on the study in general: There were, on average, more expanded clones in CD8+ T cells than in CD4+. Among expanded peripheral T cells, antigen specificity went undetermined.

Clones were read by immunoSEQ multiplex PCR, and TCRdb kept only the in-frame ones, dropping some. The data hold roughly 56,000 clones, with about 83% observed a single time. V shed 1 base and J shed 10 bases, with 11 bases lying between them. This CDR3 region has 13 residues. Germline CDR1 and CDR2: MDHEN and SYDVKM. Source: CD4+ or CD8+ T cells sorted from blood, taken in a trial of the OX40 agonist ivuxolimab. The sequence came from an adult with an advanced solid tumor such as melanoma, head and neck, liver or kidney cancer. The chain links TRBV28 to TRBJ2-1; D is uncertain. The CDR3 nucleotides read TGTGCCAGCAGTTTATTCCCTCATGGAGAGCAGTTCTTC. The encoded protein is CASSLFPHGEQFF.